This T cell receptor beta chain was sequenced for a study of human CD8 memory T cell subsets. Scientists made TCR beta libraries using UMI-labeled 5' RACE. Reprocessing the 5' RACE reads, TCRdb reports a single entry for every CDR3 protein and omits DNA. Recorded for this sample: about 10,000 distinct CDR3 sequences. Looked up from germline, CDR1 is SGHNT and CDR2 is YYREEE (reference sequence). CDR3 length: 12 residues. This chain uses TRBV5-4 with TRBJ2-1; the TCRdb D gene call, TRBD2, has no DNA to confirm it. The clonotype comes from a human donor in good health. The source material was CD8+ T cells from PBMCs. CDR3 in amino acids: CASSVREDEQFF.